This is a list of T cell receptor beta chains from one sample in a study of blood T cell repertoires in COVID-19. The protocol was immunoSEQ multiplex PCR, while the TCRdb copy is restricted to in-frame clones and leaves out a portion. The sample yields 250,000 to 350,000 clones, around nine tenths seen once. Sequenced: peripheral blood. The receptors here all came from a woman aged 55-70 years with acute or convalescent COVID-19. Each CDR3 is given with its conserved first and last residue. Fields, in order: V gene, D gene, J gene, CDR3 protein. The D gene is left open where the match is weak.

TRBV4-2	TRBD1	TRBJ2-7	CASSQDYAPGQGKNF
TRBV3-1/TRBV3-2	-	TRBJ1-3	CASSQSGISGNTIYF
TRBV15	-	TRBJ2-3	CATAKPGGQAVTDTQYF
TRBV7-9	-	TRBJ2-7	CASSYSQGTTYEQYF
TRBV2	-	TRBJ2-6	CASSDRQGGFGANVLTF
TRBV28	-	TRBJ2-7	CATKTGGVTYEQYF
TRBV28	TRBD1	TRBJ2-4	CASLQGFGPKNIQYF
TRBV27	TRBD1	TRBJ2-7	CASSSGTGGVYEQYF
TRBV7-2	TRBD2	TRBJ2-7	CASSPTVTSASYEQYF
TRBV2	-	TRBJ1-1	CASSVQENTEAFF
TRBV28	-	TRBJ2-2	CASYGDTGELFF
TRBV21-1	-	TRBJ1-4	CAKQCRGGYEKLFF
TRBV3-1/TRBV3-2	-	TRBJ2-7	CASSQVKGSSYEQYF
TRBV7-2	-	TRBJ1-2	CASSLDSYGYTF
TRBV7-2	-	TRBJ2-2	CASSWGRSGTGELFF
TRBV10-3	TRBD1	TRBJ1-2	CAISEADRDSAF
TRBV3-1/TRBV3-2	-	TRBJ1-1	CASSPYIGADTEAFF
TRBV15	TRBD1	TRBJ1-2	CATSRGTGNGYTF
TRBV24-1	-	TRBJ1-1	CATSDPRGGNTEAFF
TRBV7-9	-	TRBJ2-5	CASSLSLETQYF
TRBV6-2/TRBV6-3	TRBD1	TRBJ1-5	CASSDRDQPQHF
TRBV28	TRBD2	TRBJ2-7	CASNGGVNVVEQYF
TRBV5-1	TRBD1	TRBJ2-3	CASSLDRGRNDTQYF
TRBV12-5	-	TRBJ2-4	CASAPRGAKNIQYF
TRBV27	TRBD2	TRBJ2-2	CATSFRRAGGLNTGELFF
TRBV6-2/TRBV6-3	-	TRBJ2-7	CASSRNRVVSNEQYF
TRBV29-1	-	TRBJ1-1	CSVDGPGGVLTEAFF
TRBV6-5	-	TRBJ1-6	CASRSRDIYNSPLHF
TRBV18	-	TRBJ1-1	CASSPEGSLGAFF
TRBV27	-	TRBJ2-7	CASSLAPGQGRVTYEQYF
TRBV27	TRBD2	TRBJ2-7	CASSLLGLVAEQYF
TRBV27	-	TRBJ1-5	CASSLFSGYQPQHF
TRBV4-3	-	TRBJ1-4	CASSQYYKGDGRGLFF
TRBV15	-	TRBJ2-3	CATSRDGASPDTQYF
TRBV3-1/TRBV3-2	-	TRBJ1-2	CASSQPQGRGGYTF
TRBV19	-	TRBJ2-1	CASSKETNRYNEQFF
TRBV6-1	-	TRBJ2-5	CASSEAYETQYF
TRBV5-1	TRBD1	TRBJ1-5	CASSLAGQGDQPQHF
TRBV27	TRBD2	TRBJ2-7	CASSPGLVSGYEQYF
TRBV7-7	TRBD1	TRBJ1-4	CASSSTGAANEKLFF
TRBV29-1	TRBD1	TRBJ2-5	CSVDKRDRAETQYF
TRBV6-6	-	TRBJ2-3	CAAGKTRADTQYF
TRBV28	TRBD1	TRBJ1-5	CASRNGQGGTPGQPQHF
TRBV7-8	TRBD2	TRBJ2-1	CASREGLAANEQFF
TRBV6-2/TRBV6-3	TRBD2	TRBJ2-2	CASSSEKRGKNTGELFF
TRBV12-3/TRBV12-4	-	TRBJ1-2	CASSGHNYGYTF
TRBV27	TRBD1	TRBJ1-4	CASSYGFGTGGGKLFF
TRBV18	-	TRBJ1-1	CASSPNGNTEAFF
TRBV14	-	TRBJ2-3	CASSQDPLATSDTQYF
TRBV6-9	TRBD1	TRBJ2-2	CASRMPGQVLNTGELFF
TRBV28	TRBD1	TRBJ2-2	CASSFLPGQGTGELFF
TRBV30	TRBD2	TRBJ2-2	CAWSVASGQNTGELFF
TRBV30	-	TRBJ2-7	CACQGWSYEQYF
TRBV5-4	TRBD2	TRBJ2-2	CASSPPRGSDTGELFF
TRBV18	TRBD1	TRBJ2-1	CASSPSRGQGRDEQFF
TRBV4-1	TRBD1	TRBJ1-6	CASSPSRDRLSSYNSPLHF
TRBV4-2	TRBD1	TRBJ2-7	CASSQDLGQGYEQYF
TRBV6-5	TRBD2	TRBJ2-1	CASRSGGAYEQFF
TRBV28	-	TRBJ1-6	CASTSGGPNNSPLHF
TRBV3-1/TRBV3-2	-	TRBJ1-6	CASSPRTDLPLHF